This T cell receptor beta chain is drawn from a study of cytomegalovirus exposure and HLA in healthy donors. It was with 60 Vbeta and 13 Jbeta primers that the PCR ran. Produced via immunoSEQ multiplex PCR; TCRdb's table is partial and in-frame only. The sample includes 36,000 or so clones, 75% to 85% of them seen just once. Sequencing was done on a sample of PBMCs. The TCR sequence derives from a woman younger than 35 in good health and CMV-seronegative.

The CDR3 loop is CASSSTSGGDTQYF. The CDR3 coding sequence is TGTGCCAGCAGCTCGACTAGCGGGGGGGATACGCAGTATTTT. The gene calls are TRBV5-4 and TRBJ2-3; 13 positions agree with TRBD2. The CDR3 is 14 amino acids. Looked up from germline, CDR1 is SGHNT and CDR2 is YYREEE (reference sequence). V trimming: 3 bases; J trimming: 6 bases; junction bases outside the gene matches: 1. Based on the CDR3 plus reference TRBV5-4 and TRBJ2-3, the full variable domain is ETGVTQSPTHLIKTRGQQVTLRCSSQSGHNTVSWYQQALGQGPQFIFQYYREEENGRGNFPPRFSGLQFPNYSSELNVNALELDDSALYLCASSSTSGGDTQYFGPGTRLTVL.